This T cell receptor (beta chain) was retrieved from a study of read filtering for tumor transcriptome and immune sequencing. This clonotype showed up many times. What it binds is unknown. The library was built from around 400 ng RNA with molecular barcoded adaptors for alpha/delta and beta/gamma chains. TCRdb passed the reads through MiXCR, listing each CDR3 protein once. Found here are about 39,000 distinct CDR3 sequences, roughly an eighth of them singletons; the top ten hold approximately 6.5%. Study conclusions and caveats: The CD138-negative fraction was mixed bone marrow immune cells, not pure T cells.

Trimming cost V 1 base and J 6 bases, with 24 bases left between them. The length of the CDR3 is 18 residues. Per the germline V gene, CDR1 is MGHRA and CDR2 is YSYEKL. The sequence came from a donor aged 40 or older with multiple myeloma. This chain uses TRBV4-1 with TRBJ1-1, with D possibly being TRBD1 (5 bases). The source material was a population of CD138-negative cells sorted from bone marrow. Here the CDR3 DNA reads TGCGCCAGCAGCCAAGTCTCGGGGACCAGGCAGGCAAATGCTGAAGCTTTCTTT. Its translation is CASSQVSGTRQANAEAFF.